This entry lists 14 T cell receptor beta chains sequenced from one sample in a study of control samples from healthy donors and cancer patients. Clones were read by immunoSEQ multiplex PCR, and TCRdb kept only the in-frame ones, dropping some. The sample contains 70,000 or so clones, 84% of which appear only once. Sequencing was done on a sample of blood. The receptors were sampled from a man aged 50-59 years in good health.

The chain employs TRBV28 and TRBJ1-2; unclear D gene. V dropped 6 bases and J dropped 10 bases, with 12 bases sitting between them. This CDR3 is built from 11 residues. The germline gives CDR1 MDHEN, CDR2 SYDVKM. The CDR3 loop is CASRSGVLYTF. Here the CDR3 DNA reads TGTGCCAGCAGATCCGGGGTCCTCTACACCTTC.

V and J are TRBV6-5 and TRBJ2-5, with 10 bases identical to TRBD2. This CDR3 is 15 amino acids long. CDR1 and CDR2 (germline): MNHEY, SVGAGI. Trimming removed 6 bases from V and 4 bases from J; junction bases left unmatched: 8. CDR3 sequence (DNA): TGTGCCAGCAGCAGAATTTCTAGCGGGGGAGAGACCCAGTACTTC. The encoded protein is CASSRISSGGETQYF.

V gene TRBV5-6 combines with J gene TRBJ2-7; D call uncertain. The germline gives CDR1 SGHDT, CDR2 YYEEEE. The V end lost 2 bases, the J end lost 11 bases, and 20 bases lay between the germline ends. The CDR3 runs to 14 residues. Here the CDR3 DNA reads TGTGCCAGCAGCTTTCTATCAGGCTCAATATTGGAGTACTTC. Protein product: CASSFLSGSILEYF.

Only a few counts were recorded for this clone. The CDR3 protein is CASKEGTAAANGYTF. In DNA form, the CDR3 reads TGCGCCAGCAAAGAAGGGACGGCGGCTGCCAATGGCTACACCTTC. The chain joins TRBV5-1 to TRBJ1-2; TRBD1 might be the D (5 bases). V gave up 6 bases and J gave up 6 bases, with 21 bases separating them. Germline CDR1 and CDR2: SGHRS and YFSETQ. The CDR3 loop spans 15 amino acids.

The rearrangement uses TRBV3-1 (or the pseudogene TRBV3-2) and TRBJ1-2; D unclear. V shed 3 bases and J shed 5 bases, with 10 bases lying between them. The germline gives CDR1 LGHDT, CDR2 YNNKEL (reference sequence). The CDR3 runs 13 residues. The CDR3 coding sequence is TGTGCCAGCAGCCACCCGGCCGGGTATGGCTACACCTTC. Encoded protein: CASSHPAGYGYTF.

This clone was observed once. The J gene is TRBJ2-5, the V gene TRBV28; tentative D call: TRBD2 (6 bases). V dropped 5 bases and J dropped 6 bases, with 22 bases sitting between them. CDR3 size: 16 residues. In germline, CDR1 is MDHEN, CDR2 SYDVKM. This CDR3 reads CASSPPRAGSRKTQYF. The CDR3 bases are TGTGCCAGCAGTCCCCCCCGGGCCGGGAGTAGGAAGACCCAGTACTTC.

The chain has TRBV27 and TRBJ1-5; D perhaps matches TRBD1 (6 bases). Between the trimmed V and J ends, which lost 6 bases and 4 bases, there was a span of 16 bases. This CDR3 is 15 amino acids long. Germline loops: CDR1 MNHEY, CDR2 SMNVEV (reference sequence). The CDR3 is CASSLGQKPNQPQHF. The DNA for the CDR3 is TGTGCCAGCAGCTTAGGACAGAAGCCGAATCAGCCCCAGCATTTT.

The chain recombines TRBV24-1 with TRBJ2-5, with D uncertain. CDR1 KGHDR and CDR2 SFDVKD come from the germline V gene. The CDR3 runs to 13 residues. The V and J ends lost 4 bases and 4 bases respectively, with 9 bases between them. This chain's CDR3 is CATSESVRETQYF. CDR3 DNA sequence: TGTGCCACCAGTGAGAGCGTGCGAGAGACCCAGTACTTC.

In this sample, this clone turned up a few times. The J gene is TRBJ2-3, the V gene TRBV3-1 (or the pseudogene TRBV3-2), with D uncertain. CDR1 LGHDT and CDR2 YNNKEL come from the germline V gene (reference sequence). V lost 8 bases to trimming and J lost 0 bases, with 6 bases between them. CDR3 length equals 12 residues. The CDR3 reads CASGPSTDTQYF. The CDR3 DNA follows: TGTGCCAGCGGTCCGAGCACAGATACGCAGTATTTT.

The chain links TRBV7-3 to TRBJ2-1, with TRBD2 matching 9 bases. J was trimmed by 7 bases and V by 1 base; bases with no gene match: 5. CDR3 length: 15 amino acids. Germline V gene sequence: CDR1 SGHTA, CDR2 FQGTGA. CDR3: CASSLRLAGFNEQFF. In DNA form, the CDR3 reads TGTGCCAGCAGCTTAAGGCTAGCGGGATTTAATGAGCAGTTCTTC.

The chain combines TRBV6-5 with TRBJ2-7; 8 bases line up with TRBD1. The CDR3 extends over 14 amino acids. The J segment lost 5 bases and the V segment lost 7 bases, leaving 10 bases of the junction unmatched. Looked up from germline, CDR1 is MNHEY and CDR2 is SVGAGI. The CDR3: CASTFDRGGNEQYF. The DNA for the CDR3 is TGTGCCAGCACTTTCGACAGGGGAGGTAACGAGCAGTACTTC.

This sequence joins TRBV10-3 and TRBJ2-7; 11 bases align to TRBD1. The CDR3 has 14 amino acids. The germline V gene encodes CDR1 ENHRY and CDR2 SYGVKD. Trimming cost V 7 bases and J 5 bases; bases outside gene matches: 7. The CDR3, as DNA: TGTGCCATCACCGGGACAGGGGGGATCAACGAGCAGTACTTC. Its protein product is CAITGTGGINEQYF.

The CDR3 region is CASSFDRVTEAFF. The DNA for the CDR3 is TGTGCCAGCAGCTTCGACAGGGTGACTGAAGCTTTCTTT. V gene TRBV7-3 combines with J gene TRBJ1-1, with 7 bases lining up with TRBD1. CDR3 length equals 13 residues. V was pared by 3 bases and J by 5 bases, with 3 bases of the junction left unmatched. Per the germline V gene, CDR1 is SGHTA and CDR2 is FQGTGA.

The rearrangement joins TRBV28 to TRBJ1-2; D possibly corresponds to TRBD1 (5 bases). V lost 6 bases to trimming and J lost 3 bases, with 11 bases between them. Germline CDR1 MDHEN, CDR2 SYDVKM. The CDR3 sequence is 13 residues long. The CDR3 nucleotides are TGTGCCAGCAGGGGGCCTGGGGACTATGGCTACACCTTC. Translation: CASRGPGDYGYTF.